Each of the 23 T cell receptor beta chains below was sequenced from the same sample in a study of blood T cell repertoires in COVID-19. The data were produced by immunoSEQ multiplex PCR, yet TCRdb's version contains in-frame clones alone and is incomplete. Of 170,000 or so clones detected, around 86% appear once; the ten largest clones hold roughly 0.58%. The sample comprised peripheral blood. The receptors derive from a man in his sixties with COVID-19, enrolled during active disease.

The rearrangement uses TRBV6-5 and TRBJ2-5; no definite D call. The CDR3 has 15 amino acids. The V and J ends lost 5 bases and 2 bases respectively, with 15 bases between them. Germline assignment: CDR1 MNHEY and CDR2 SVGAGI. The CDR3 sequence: CASSRVVPVQETQYF. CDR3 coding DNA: TGTGCCAGCAGTCGGGTCGTTCCAGTTCAAGAGACCCAGTACTTC.

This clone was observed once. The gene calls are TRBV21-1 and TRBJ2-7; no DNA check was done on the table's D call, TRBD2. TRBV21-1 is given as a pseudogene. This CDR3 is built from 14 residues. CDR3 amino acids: CASSKLSVPPEQYF. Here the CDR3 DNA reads TGTGCCAGCAGCAAACTCAGCGTGCCCCCCGAGCAGTACTTC.

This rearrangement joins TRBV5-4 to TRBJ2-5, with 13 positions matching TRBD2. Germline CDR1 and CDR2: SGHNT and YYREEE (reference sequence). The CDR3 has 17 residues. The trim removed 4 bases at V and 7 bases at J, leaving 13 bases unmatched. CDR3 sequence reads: CASSKAGTSGAGGTQYF. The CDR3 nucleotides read TGTGCCAGCAGCAAAGCCGGGACTAGCGGGGCGGGGGGGACCCAGTACTTC.

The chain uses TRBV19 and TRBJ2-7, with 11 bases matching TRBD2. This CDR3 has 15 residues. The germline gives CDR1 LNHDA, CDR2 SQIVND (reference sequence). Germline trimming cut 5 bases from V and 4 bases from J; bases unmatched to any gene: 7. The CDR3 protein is CASSVLAGGEYEQYF. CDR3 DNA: TGTGCCAGTAGTGTCTTAGCGGGAGGGGAGTACGAGCAGTACTTC.

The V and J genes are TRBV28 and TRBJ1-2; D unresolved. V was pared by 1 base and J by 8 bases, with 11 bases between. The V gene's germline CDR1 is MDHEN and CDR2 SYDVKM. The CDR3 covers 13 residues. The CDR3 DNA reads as TGTGCCAGCAGTTTATCGGGGAATCGCGGCTACACCTTC. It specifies CASSLSGNRGYTF.

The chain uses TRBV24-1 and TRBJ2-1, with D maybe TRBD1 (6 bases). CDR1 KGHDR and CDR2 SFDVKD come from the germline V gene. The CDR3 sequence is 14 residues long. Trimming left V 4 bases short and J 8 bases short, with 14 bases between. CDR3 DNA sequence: TGTGCCACCAGTGACGGCCCAAGGGGGTATGAGCAGTTCTTC. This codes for CATSDGPRGYEQFF.

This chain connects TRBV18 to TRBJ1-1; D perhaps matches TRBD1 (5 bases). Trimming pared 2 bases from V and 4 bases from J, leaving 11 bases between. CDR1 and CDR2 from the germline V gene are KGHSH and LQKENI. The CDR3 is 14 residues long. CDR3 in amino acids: CASSPTRGFTEAFF. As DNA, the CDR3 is TGTGCCAGCTCACCAACAAGGGGTTTCACTGAAGCTTTCTTT.

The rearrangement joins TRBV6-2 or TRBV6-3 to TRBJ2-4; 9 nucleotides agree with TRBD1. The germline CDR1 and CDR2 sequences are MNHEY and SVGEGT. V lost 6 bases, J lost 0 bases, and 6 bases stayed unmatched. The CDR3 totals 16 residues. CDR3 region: CASSRDRELAKNIQYF. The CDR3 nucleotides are TGTGCCAGCAGCCGGGACAGGGAGTTAGCCAAAAACATTCAGTACTTC.

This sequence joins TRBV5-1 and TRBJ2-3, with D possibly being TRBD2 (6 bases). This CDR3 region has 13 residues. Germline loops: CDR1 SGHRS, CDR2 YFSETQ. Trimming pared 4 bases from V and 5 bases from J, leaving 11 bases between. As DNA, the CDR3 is TGCGCCAGCAGCGGGGGGTCGGGAGATACGCAGTATTTT. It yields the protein CASSGGSGDTQYF.

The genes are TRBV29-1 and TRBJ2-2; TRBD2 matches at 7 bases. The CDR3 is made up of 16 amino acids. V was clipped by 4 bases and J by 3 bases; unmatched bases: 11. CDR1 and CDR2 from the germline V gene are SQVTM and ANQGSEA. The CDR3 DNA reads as TGCAGCGTTGGGCCCGCTCGGGGGAGGGACACCGGGGAGCTGTTTTTT. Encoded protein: CSVGPARGRDTGELFF.

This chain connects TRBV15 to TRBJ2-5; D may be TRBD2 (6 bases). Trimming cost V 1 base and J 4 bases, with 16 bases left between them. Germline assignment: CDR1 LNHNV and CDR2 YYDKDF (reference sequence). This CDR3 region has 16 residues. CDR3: CATSRVGRTGGETQYF. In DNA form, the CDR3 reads TGTGCCACCAGCAGAGTCGGTAGAACCGGGGGAGAGACCCAGTACTTC.

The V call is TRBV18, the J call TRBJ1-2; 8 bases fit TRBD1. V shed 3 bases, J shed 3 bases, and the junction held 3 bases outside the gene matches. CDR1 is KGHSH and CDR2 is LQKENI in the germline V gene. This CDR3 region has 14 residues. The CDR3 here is CASSPDRVDYGYTF. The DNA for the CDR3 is TGTGCCAGCTCACCGGACAGGGTCGACTATGGCTACACCTTC.

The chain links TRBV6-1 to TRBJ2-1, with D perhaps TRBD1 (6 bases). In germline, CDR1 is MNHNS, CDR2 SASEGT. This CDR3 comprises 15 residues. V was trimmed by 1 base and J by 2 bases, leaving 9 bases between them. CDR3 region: CASSEGGHTYNEQFF. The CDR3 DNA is TGTGCCAGCAGTGAAGGGGGGCATACCTACAATGAGCAGTTCTTC.

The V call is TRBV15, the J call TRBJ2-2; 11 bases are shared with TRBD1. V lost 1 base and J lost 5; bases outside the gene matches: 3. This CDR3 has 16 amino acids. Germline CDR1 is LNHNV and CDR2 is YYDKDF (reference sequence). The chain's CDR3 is CATSRGGQGVTGELFF. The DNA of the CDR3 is TGTGCCACCAGCAGAGGGGGACAGGGGGTTACCGGGGAGCTGTTTTTT. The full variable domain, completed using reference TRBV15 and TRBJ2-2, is DAMVIQNPRYQVTQFGKPVTLSCSQTLNHNVMYWYQQKSSQAPKLLFHYYDKDFNNEADTPDNFQSRRPNTSFCFLDIRSPGLGDTAMYLCATSRGGQGVTGELFFGEGSRLTVL.

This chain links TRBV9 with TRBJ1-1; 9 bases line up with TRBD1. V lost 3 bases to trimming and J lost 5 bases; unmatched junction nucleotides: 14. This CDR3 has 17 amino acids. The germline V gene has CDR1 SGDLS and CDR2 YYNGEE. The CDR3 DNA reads TGTGCCAGCAGCGCAACGACCGGGACAGGGATTCGGACTGAAGCTTTCTTT. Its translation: CASSATTGTGIRTEAFF.

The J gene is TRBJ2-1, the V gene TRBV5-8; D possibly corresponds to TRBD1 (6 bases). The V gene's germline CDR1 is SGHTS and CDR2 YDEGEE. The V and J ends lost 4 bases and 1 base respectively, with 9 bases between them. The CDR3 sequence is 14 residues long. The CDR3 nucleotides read TGTGCCAGCAGCGCGGACAGATCCTACAATGAGCAGTTCTTC. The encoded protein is CASSADRSYNEQFF. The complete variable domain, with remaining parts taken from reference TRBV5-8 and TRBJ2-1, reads EAGVTQSPTHLIKTRGQQATLRCSPISGHTSVYWYQQALGLGLQFLLWYDEGEERNRGNFPPRFSGRQFPNYSSELNVNALELEDSALYLCASSADRSYNEQFFGPGTRLTVL.

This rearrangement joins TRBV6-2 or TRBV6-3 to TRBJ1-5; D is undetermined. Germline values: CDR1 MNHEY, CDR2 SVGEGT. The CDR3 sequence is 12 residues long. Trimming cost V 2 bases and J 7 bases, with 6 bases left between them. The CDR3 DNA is TGTGCCAGCAGTTACCAGAAACAGCCCCAGCATTTT. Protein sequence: CASSYQKQPQHF.

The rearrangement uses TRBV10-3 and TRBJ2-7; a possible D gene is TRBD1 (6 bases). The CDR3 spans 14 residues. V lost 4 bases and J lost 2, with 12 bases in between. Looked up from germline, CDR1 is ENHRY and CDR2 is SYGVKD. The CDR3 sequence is CAISGRGLAYEQYF. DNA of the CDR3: TGTGCCATCAGTGGCAGGGGCTTGGCCTACGAGCAGTACTTC.

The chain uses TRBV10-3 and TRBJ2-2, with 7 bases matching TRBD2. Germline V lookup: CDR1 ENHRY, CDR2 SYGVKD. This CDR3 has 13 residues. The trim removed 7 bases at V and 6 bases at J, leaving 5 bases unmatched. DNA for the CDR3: TGTGCCATCACCGGACTAGAGGCCGGGGAGCTGTTTTTT. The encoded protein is CAITGLEAGELFF.

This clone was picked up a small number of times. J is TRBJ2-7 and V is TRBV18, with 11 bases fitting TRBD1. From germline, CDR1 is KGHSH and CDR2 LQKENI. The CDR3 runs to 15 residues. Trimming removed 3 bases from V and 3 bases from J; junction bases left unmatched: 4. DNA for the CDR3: TGTGCCAGCTCACCCCGGGACAGGGGGGACTACGAGCAGTACTTC. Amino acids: CASSPRDRGDYEQYF.

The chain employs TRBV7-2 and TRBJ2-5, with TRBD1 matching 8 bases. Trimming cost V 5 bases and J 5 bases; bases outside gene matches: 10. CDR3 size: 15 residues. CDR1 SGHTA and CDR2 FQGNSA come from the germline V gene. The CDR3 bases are TGTGCCAGCAGCCCGGCTGACAGGGGCCGGGAGACCCAGTACTTC. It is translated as CASSPADRGRETQYF.

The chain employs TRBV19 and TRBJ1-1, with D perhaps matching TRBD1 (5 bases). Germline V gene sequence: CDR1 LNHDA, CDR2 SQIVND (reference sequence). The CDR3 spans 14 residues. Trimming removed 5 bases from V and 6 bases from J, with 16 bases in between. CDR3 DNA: TGTGCCAGTAGTGGGCTGGGCAGGGCCGCTGAAGCTTTCTTT. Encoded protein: CASSGLGRAAEAFF.

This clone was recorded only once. The CDR3 DNA reads TGTGCCAGCAGCTTGCGACCAGGCTCCCCAGTTGGTCAGCCCCAGCATTTT. Translation: CASSLRPGSPVGQPQHF. The genes are TRBV5-6 and TRBJ1-5; D ambiguous. Germline V gene data show CDR1 as SGHDT and CDR2 as YYEEEE. V was clipped by 1 base and J by 6 bases, with 20 bases between them. This CDR3 contains 17 residues.